The sequence of this TCR beta chain was determined in a study of blood T cell repertoires in COVID-19 (dated by TCRdb to the early 2020s). In terms of the full investigation: The collaborator samples originated in the United States, Italy and Spain and spanned the acute and convalescent phases of COVID-19. The prospective study material was composed of cDNA or gDNA derived from T cells, B-cell-depleted T cells, or PBMCs. Subjects who had been exposed to COVID-19, were actively infected with it, or had recovered from it provided the deeply sampled blood TCRbeta repertoires that made up the dataset. The repertoires were released in a freely available public database intended as a resource for research on the immune response to SARS-CoV-2. The samples were drawn from the first 160 participants of the ongoing ImmuneRACE study and from about 1,200 subjects provided by 6 global collaborators. Sample metadata almost always included a de-identified subject ID, COVID-19 status, age in years and sex. Where HLA class I and class II types were available, the types were taken from metadata supplied by the sample provider, not from assay-based typing. Broader findings and caveats from the paper: The quantity of clinical and demographic metadata differed by source and by participant and was supplied without curation.

As for this clone: Its antigen remains unidentified. Qualities for individual bases were not recorded, and no much larger clone is one base off.

CDR3 length: 18 amino acids, cysteine to phenylalanine. The CDR3 DNA has 54 bases and is translated from base 1. Collaborating institutions collected whole blood in K2EDTA tubes following their own protocols. Collaborator samples were shipped for TCRbeta analysis as frozen whole blood, isolated PBMCs, or DNA extracted from either sample type. TCRbeta CDR3 regions were amplified from genomic DNA by means of the immunoSEQ Assay, a bias-controlled multiplex PCR. The authors processed their data as follows. Nucleated cell counts per sample were estimated from amplification of reference gene primers within the assay. To quantify the absolute abundance of each unique TCRbeta CDR3 rearrangement, sequence reads were collapsed and filtered. For each sample, productive Simpson clonality was calculated by taking the square root of Simpson's diversity index across productive rearrangements. In TCRdb, the immuneACCESS table is reduced to in-frame sequences with V and J assigned. These tables do not hold every clone; where another copy was compared, an unresolved V gene accounts for under half, and the others remain unexplained. V, J and clone size reflect that table, while D and trimming were determined from the DNA. The sample has fewer than 300,000 clones on record, about four fifths of them singletons. Roughly 3.1% of the sample belongs to the ten largest clones.

The sequence joins TRBV21-1 to TRBJ2-7; TRBD1, the table's D call, lacks a check against the DNA. TRBV21-1 is a listed pseudogene. What was sequenced was peripheral blood. The receptor's source is a woman aged 18 to 35 with acute or convalescent COVID-19. The DNA is as follows: TGTGCCAGCAGCAATAGAACGGGACAGTACCTCCAACCCTACGAGCAGTACTTC. It codes for CASSNRTGQYLQPYEQYF.